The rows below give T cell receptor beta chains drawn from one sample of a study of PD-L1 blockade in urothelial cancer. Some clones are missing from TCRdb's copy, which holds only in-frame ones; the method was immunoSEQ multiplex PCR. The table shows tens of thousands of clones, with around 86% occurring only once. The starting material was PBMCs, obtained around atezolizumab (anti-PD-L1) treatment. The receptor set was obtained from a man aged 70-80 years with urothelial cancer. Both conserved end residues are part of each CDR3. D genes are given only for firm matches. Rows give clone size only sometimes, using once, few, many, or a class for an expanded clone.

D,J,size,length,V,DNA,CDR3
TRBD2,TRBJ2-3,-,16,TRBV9,TGTGCCAGCAGCCTCTTGACTAGCAGTAGCACAGATACGCAGTATTTT,CASSLLTSSSTDTQYF
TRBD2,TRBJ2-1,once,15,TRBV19,TGTGCCAGTAGTATAGGACTAGCGGGTGACAATGAGCAGTTCTTC,CASSIGLAGDNEQFF
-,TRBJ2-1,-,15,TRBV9,TGTGCCAGCACCCCTTTCCAGGGCGCCTACAATGAGCAGTTCTTC,CASTPFQGAYNEQFF
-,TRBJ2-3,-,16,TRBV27,TGTGCCAGCAGTTGGTTGGCGAGGAGGGCCCCAGATACGCAGTATTTT,CASSWLARRAPDTQYF
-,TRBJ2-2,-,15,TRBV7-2,TGTGCCAGCAGCTCGGAGGAGGGGTATACCGGGGAGCTGTTTTTT,CASSSEEGYTGELFF
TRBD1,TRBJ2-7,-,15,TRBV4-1,TGCGCCAGCAGCCCAGACTCGGGGACAGGGAACGAGCAGTACTTC,CASSPDSGTGNEQYF
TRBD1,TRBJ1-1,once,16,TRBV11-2,TGTGCCAGCAGCACCGACAGGGGGCTATGGTTGTCTGAAGCTTTCTTT,CASSTDRGLWLSEAFF
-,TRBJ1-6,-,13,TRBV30,TGTGCCTGGAGTGAAAAGAGGAATTCACCCCTCCACTTT,CAWSEKRNSPLHF
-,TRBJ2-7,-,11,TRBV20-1,TGCAGTGCTAGAGATCGGACCTGGGGGCACTTC,CSARDRTWGHF
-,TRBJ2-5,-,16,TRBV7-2,TGTGCCAGCAGCCCCAGGTCCCTTTTGTCTCAAGAGACCCAGTACTTC,CASSPRSLLSQETQYF
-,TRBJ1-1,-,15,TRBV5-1,TGCGCCAGCAGCACCAGGACCCTCCGGGAGACTGAAGCTTTCTTT,CASSTRTLRETEAFF
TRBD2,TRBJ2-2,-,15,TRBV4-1,TGCGCCAGCAGTTATTGGCTAGCGGGACCCGGGGAGCTGTTTTTT,CASSYWLAGPGELFF
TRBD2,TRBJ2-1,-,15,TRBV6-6,TGTGCCAGCAGTAGGACTAGCGGGACCTACAATGAGCAGTTCTTC,CASSRTSGTYNEQFF
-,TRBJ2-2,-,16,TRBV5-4,TGTGCCAGCAGCTCAAACAGGGCTGAGGACACCGGGGAGCTGTTTTTT,CASSSNRAEDTGELFF
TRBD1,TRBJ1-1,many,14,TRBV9,TGTGCCAGCAGCGAAGGGACAGACAACACTGAAGCTTTCTTT,CASSEGTDNTEAFF
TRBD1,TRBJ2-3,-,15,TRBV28,TGTGCCAGCAGCCCAGGGGGAAAAAGAACAGATACGCAGTATTTT,CASSPGGKRTDTQYF
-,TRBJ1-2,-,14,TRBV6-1,TGTGCCAGCAGTGATGTTGGGGGGAATAATGGCTACACCTTC,CASSDVGGNNGYTF
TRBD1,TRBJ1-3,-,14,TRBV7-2,TGTGCCAGCAGCAAGACAGGGGCTGGAAACACCATATATTTT,CASSKTGAGNTIYF
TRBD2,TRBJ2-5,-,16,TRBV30,TGTGCCTGGAGAGGGACGGCTAGCGGGAGAAAAGAGACCCAGTACTTC,CAWRGTASGRKETQYF